Here is one T cell receptor (beta chain) with its context. The antigen remains undetermined. The sample originates from a study of cytomegalovirus exposure and HLA in healthy donors. General study points: Being productive about 87% or about 30% of the time was typical of most TCR beta V segments in an earlier analysis. Cytomegalovirus association was assigned to over 150 TCR beta chains.

The PCR used 60 Vbeta and 13 Jbeta primers. In the study's own analysis: Unique TCR beta chains totaled about 78 million in a later count, with 8.5 million to 12 million of them shared. The protocol was immunoSEQ multiplex PCR, while the TCRdb copy is restricted to in-frame clones and leaves out a portion. V, J and clone size reflect that table, while D and trimming were determined from the DNA. This sample has 100,000 to 150,000 clones, with around 80% found just once. Trimming pared 7 bases from V and 4 bases from J, leaving 11 bases between. Germline CDR1 is SNHLY and CDR2 is FYNNEI. The CDR3 runs to 13 residues.

The sample comprised PBMCs. The chain links TRBV2 to TRBJ1-3, with D hard to call. The receptor's source is a man in his forties or fifties in good health and CMV-seronegative. CDR3 sequence (DNA): TGTGCCAGCACAAGCGACGTCGGAAACACCATATATTTT. Translated, it gives CASTSDVGNTIYF. The variable domain in full, completed from reference TRBV2 and TRBJ1-3, reads EPEVTQTPSHQVTQMGQEVILRCVPISNHLYFYWYRQILGQKVEFLVSFYNNEISEKSEIFDDQFSVERPDGSNFTLKIRSTKLEDSAMYFCASTSDVGNTIYFGEGSWLTVV.